These 14 T cell receptor beta chains were sequenced from one sample in a study of beta chain features in type 1 diabetes (dated by TCRdb to 2016 to 2018). The protocol used for the library was the immunoSEQ multiplex PCR assay. The High Capacity cDNA Reverse Transcription Kit was used to reverse transcribe all of the isolated RNA, meaning that expressed TCRB transcripts were what got sequenced. Not all clones reach the TCRdb copy of this immuneACCESS table, which keeps in-frame sequences only. Checked studies attribute under half of the gap to unresolved V genes and leave the rest unexplained. The sample table contains 600,000 to 650,000 clones; only one count was recorded for less than 20% of them. The ten largest clones represent roughly 0.098% of the sample. Sequenced material: naive CD4+ T cells from blood. Per the publication, the cell subset or site label means: true naive CD4+ T cells. These receptors were collected from a man aged 18 to 35 in good health.

V is TRBV4-3 and J is TRBJ2-2, with D perhaps TRBD2 (5 bases). Trimming removed 0 bases from V and 6 bases from J, with 14 bases in between. CDR3 size: 16 residues. Germline-derived CDR1 and CDR2 are LGHNA and YSLEER. The CDR3 region is CASSQDTGVVSGELFF. The CDR3 bases are TGCGCCAGCAGCCAAGATACCGGGGTAGTGTCCGGGGAGCTGTTTTTT.

The chain employs TRBV6-5 and TRBJ1-1; D call uncertain. The V gene's germline CDR1 is MNHEY and CDR2 SVGAGI. Trimming removed 0 bases at V and 1 base at J, with 9 bases between. This CDR3 spans 15 amino acids. CDR3 coding DNA: TGTGCCAGCAGTTACTCTAGGGATCGGAACACTGAAGCTTTCTTT. Its protein product is CASSYSRDRNTEAFF.

The chain uses TRBV6-6 and TRBJ2-1; the D call may be TRBD1 or TRBD2 (7 bases each). This CDR3 is built from 15 residues. CDR1 MNHNY and CDR2 SVGAGI come from the germline V gene (reference sequence). Trimming removed 9 bases at V and 3 bases at J, with 18 bases between. CDR3 DNA: TGTGCCAGTTTTCCGGCAGGGGGGGACTACAATGAGCAGTTCTTC. As protein: CASFPAGGDYNEQFF.

This chain connects TRBV5-4 to TRBJ2-3; TRBD2 matches 12 bases. This CDR3 comprises 16 residues. Unmatched junction bases numbered 9, after V lost 5 bases and J lost 5 bases. Per the germline V gene, CDR1 is SGHNT and CDR2 is YYREEE (reference sequence). CDR3 amino acids: CASSRGLAGLGDTQYF. Here the CDR3 DNA reads TGTGCCAGCAGTCGTGGACTAGCGGGGCTCGGAGATACGCAGTATTTT.

This clone was recorded a few times. The chain recombines TRBV4-1 with TRBJ2-1, with 9 bases matching TRBD2. Germline values: CDR1 MGHRA, CDR2 YSYEKL. J gave up 5 bases and V 1 base, and 9 bases lay outside the gene matches. The CDR3 totals 17 residues. In DNA form, the CDR3 reads TGCGCCAGCAGCCAAGTCGTAGCGGGGGCTAGTCACAATGAGCAGTTCTTC. Translated, it gives CASSQVVAGASHNEQFF.

V and J are TRBV9 and TRBJ1-5, with D perhaps TRBD1 (6 bases). Germline V gene sequence: CDR1 SGDLS, CDR2 YYNGEE. The germline V and J ends were trimmed by 3 bases and 2 bases, with 12 bases remaining between them. This CDR3 is built from 15 residues. CDR3 coding DNA: TGTGCCAGCAGCGGCGGCCCAGGGGGCAATCAGCCCCAGCATTTT. As protein: CASSGGPGGNQPQHF.

This clone was picked up a small number of times. The V call is TRBV7-9, the J call TRBJ2-5; D not certain. Trimming took 7 bases from V and 1 from J, leaving 4 bases between them. Germline CDR1 SEHNR, CDR2 FQNEAQ (reference sequence). The length of the CDR3 is 11 residues. The CDR3 sequence: CASMLQETQYF. For the CDR3, the DNA is TGTGCCAGCATGCTCCAAGAGACCCAGTACTTC.

This clone was seen only a few times. The chain joins TRBV5-4 to TRBJ1-2; no definite D call. This CDR3 comprises 14 residues. Between the trimmed V and J ends, which lost 4 bases and 0 bases, there was a span of 10 bases. Germline-derived CDR1 and CDR2 are SGHNT and YYREEE (reference sequence). CDR3 sequence reads: CASSPERANYGYTF. CDR3 nucleotide sequence: TGTGCCAGCAGCCCGGAGCGAGCTAACTATGGCTACACCTTC.

There are a few counts of this clone. This chain joins TRBV5-1 and TRBJ2-3; 9 bases agree with TRBD2. V shed 7 bases, J shed 0 bases, and the junction held 3 bases outside the gene matches. Per the germline V gene, CDR1 is SGHRS and CDR2 is YFSETQ. CDR3 length: 14 residues. The CDR3 protein is CASRAGGSTDTQYF. DNA of the CDR3: TGCGCCAGCCGGGCGGGAGGGAGCACAGATACGCAGTATTTT.

The chain combines TRBV7-2 with TRBJ1-2; no reliable D call. The germline V and J ends were trimmed by 5 bases and 7 bases, with 17 bases remaining between them. CDR1 SGHTA and CDR2 FQGNSA come from the germline V gene. The CDR3 sequence is 14 residues long. CDR3 coding DNA: TGTGCCAGCAGCCGCCCTGGGGTGTTGAGTGGCTACACCTTC. It specifies CASSRPGVLSGYTF.

A remark on this clone: The junction differs from germline at one of its ends, possibly a read error. The chain has TRBV5-1 and TRBJ1-5; 7 nucleotides match TRBD1. Germline CDR1 and CDR2: SGHRS and YFSETQ. The CDR3 spans 16 residues. CDR3 DNA sequence: TGCTCCAGCAGCCCAGGGGGAGACTATAGCAATCAGCCCCAGCATTTT. It yields the protein CSSSPGGDYSNQPQHF.

The chain recombines TRBV4-3 with TRBJ2-7; D is possibly TRBD1 or TRBD2 (5 bases each). Per germline, CDR1 LGHNA and CDR2 YSLEER. The V end lost 3 bases, the J end lost 2 bases, and 11 bases lay between the germline ends. The CDR3 consists of 14 residues. The CDR3 loop is CASSQSGTTYEQYF. The CDR3 DNA reads as TGCGCCAGCAGCCAGTCCGGGACCACCTACGAGCAGTACTTC.

This clone turned up a few times. The chain employs TRBV9 and TRBJ1-2; D not resolved. Deletions cut 0 bases from V and 3 bases from J, with 12 bases between. Germline V CDR1 and CDR2: SGDLS, YYNGEE. The CDR3 runs to 15 residues. The CDR3: CASSVGVSSYYGYTF. CDR3 DNA sequence: TGTGCCAGCAGCGTAGGTGTGTCGAGTTACTATGGCTACACCTTC.

This clone was found a few times. The rearrangement uses TRBV6-5 and TRBJ1-1, with D possibly TRBD1 on 5 matching bases. The CDR3 is 14 amino acids. Deletions cut 0 bases from V and 11 bases from J, with 16 bases between. Germline V gives CDR1 MNHEY, CDR2 SVGAGI. The CDR3 here is CASSYSGRDDEAFF. The DNA of the CDR3 is TGTGCCAGCAGTTACTCGGGCAGGGACGACGAGGCTTTCTTT.